Each of the 10 T cell receptor beta chains below was sequenced from the same sample in a study of blood T cell repertoires in COVID-19. Data came from immunoSEQ multiplex PCR; TCRdb stores just in-frame clones and leaves some out. The data hold 400,000 to 450,000 clones, with approximately 90% observed a single time. Sequencing was performed on peripheral blood. Receptors originate from a man aged 18 to 30 with COVID-19, enrolled during active disease.

This sequence joins TRBV18 and TRBJ1-5; D is perhaps TRBD1 (6 bases). The CDR3 runs to 16 residues. Germline V gene data show CDR1 as KGHSH and CDR2 as LQKENI. Trimming shortened V by 6 bases and J by 6 bases, and 21 bases separated the two germline ends. In DNA, the CDR3 is TGTGCCAGCTCTCGCTTGGAGGGGGGGGTCGGTCAGCCCCAGCATTTT. Protein product: CASSRLEGGVGQPQHF.

The chain joins TRBV11-3 to TRBJ2-7; D remains unclear. Trimming removed 5 bases at V and 2 bases at J, with 16 bases between. Germline V lookup: CDR1 SGHNT, CDR2 YENEEA. The CDR3 loop spans 15 amino acids. This CDR3 reads CASSPSASGAYEQYF. The CDR3 nucleotides read TGTGCCAGCAGCCCATCCGCGAGTGGAGCCTACGAGCAGTACTTC.

The V and J genes are TRBV5-1 and TRBJ2-6; possible D gene TRBD2, 5 bases. CDR3 length equals 15 residues. V was cut by 4 bases and J by 3 bases, with 11 bases left in between. Germline V lookup: CDR1 SGHRS, CDR2 YFSETQ. The CDR3 DNA is TGCGCCAGCAGCCCGCGGGCTTTTGGGGCCAACGTCCTGACTTTC. Translating it yields CASSPRAFGANVLTF.

The V call is TRBV11-1, the J call TRBJ2-7; 13 bases map to TRBD2. Losses at the gene ends were 5 bases for V and 7 bases for J; bases not matched to a gene: 8. The germline CDR1 and CDR2 sequences are SGHAT and FQDESV (reference sequence). The CDR3 length is 15 residues. CDR3 in amino acids: CASSRLAGGRDEQYF. The CDR3 DNA reads TGTGCCAGCAGCAGACTAGCGGGGGGACGGGATGAGCAGTACTTC. The variable domain in full, with the rest retrieved from reference TRBV11-1 and TRBJ2-7, is EAEVAQSPRYKITEKSQAVAFWCDPISGHATLYWYRQILGQGPELLVQFQDESVVDDSQLPKDRFSAERLKGVDSTLKIQPAELGDSAMYLCASSRLAGGRDEQYFGPGTRLTVT.

J is TRBJ1-2 and V is TRBV12-5, with D possibly being TRBD1 (5 bases). This CDR3 is built from 16 residues. Germline V lookup: CDR1 LGHNT, CDR2 FRNRAP. Trimming cost V 1 base and J 7 bases, with 19 bases left between them. The CDR3 spells CASGLGWGEGPAGYTF. CDR3 nucleotides: TGTGCTAGTGGTTTGGGTTGGGGGGAGGGGCCGGCTGGCTACACCTTC.

The rearrangement uses TRBV10-3 and TRBJ1-1; tentatively, D is TRBD1 (6 bases). Germline V gene data show CDR1 as ENHRY and CDR2 as SYGVKD. V lost 3 bases, J lost 0 bases, and 11 bases lay in between. The CDR3 runs 15 residues. In DNA, the CDR3 is TGTGCCATCAGTGACACTTGGACAGTGAACACTGAAGCTTTCTTT. It codes for CAISDTWTVNTEAFF.

The table lists this clone with a few counts. The rearrangement joins TRBV7-9 to TRBJ1-3; D not certain. In germline, CDR1 is SEHNR, CDR2 FQNEAQ (reference sequence). CDR3 length: 17 residues. The ends were cut back, 3 bases at V and 2 bases at J, with 17 bases in the middle. The CDR3, as DNA: TGTGCCAGCAGCTTCTTTCCACCGGGAAGCACTGGAAACACCATATATTTT. Its protein is CASSFFPPGSTGNTIYF. Based on the CDR3 plus reference TRBV7-9 and TRBJ1-3, the full variable domain is DTGVSQNPRHKITKRGQNVTFRCDPISEHNRLYWYRQTLGQGPEFLTYFQNEAQLEKSRLLSDRFSAERPKGSFSTLEIQRTEQGDSAMYLCASSFFPPGSTGNTIYFGEGSWLTVV.

Concerning this clone: Other nucleotide sequences in the sample specify the same CDR3. The chain carries TRBV19 and TRBJ1-5; D is unclear. The CDR3 contains 14 residues. V dropped 3 bases and J dropped 6 bases, with 12 bases sitting between them. Looked up from germline, CDR1 is LNHDA and CDR2 is SQIVND (reference sequence). CDR3 in amino acids: CASSIGQRGQPQHF. CDR3 DNA: TGTGCCAGTAGTATTGGTCAGCGGGGTCAGCCCCAGCATTTT.

This clone was seen a handful of times. The V call is TRBV30, the J call TRBJ1-5; possibly TRBD1 for D (6 bases). Deletions cut 1 base from V and 2 bases from J, with 6 bases between. The germline CDR1 and CDR2 sequences are GTSNPN and SVGIG (reference sequence). The CDR3 totals 13 residues. This CDR3 reads CAWSAGGNQPQHF. The CDR3 DNA reads as TGTGCCTGGAGTGCAGGGGGCAATCAGCCCCAGCATTTT.

The V and J genes are TRBV11-1 and TRBJ2-3; maybe TRBD2 (5 bases). In germline, CDR1 is SGHAT, CDR2 FQDESV (reference sequence). The CDR3 is 13 residues long. The V and J ends lost 5 bases and 5 bases respectively, with 11 bases between them. This CDR3 is CASSRARGDTQYF. CDR3 bases: TGTGCCAGCAGCCGGGCCCGGGGAGATACGCAGTATTTT.